This T cell receptor (beta chain) was identified in a study of cytomegalovirus exposure and HLA in healthy donors. Concerning this clone itself: Its antigen is unknown.

Study observations and caveats: The likely explanation for a cluster of highly shared sequence variants was sequencing artifact. In a later analysis, TCR beta V- and J-gene trimming was associated with a missense DCLRE1C variant. Accounts indicate the classifier identified cytomegalovirus status with strong specificity and sensitivity.

The study ran its PCR with 60 Vbeta and 13 Jbeta primers. Assay used: immunoSEQ multiplex PCR; TCRdb lists only in-frame clones, some missing. The sample yields about 130,000 clones, around nine tenths seen once. The V gene lost 0 bases and the J gene lost 4 bases, with 18 bases spanning the gap. The CDR3 sequence is 17 residues long. Per germline, CDR1 SGDLS and CDR2 YYNGEE. The sequenced sample was PBMCs. The rearrangement links TRBV9 to TRBJ2-3, with D tentatively TRBD2 (6 bases). This TCR was recovered from a woman aged 25 to 39 in good health and CMV-seronegative. In nucleotides, the CDR3 is TGTGCCAGCAGCGTAGGTCTGGAGGGTGGTTCGGCAGATACGCAGTATTTT. This translates into CASSVGLEGGSADTQYF. Full variable domain (missing parts from reference TRBV9 and TRBJ2-3): DSGVTQTPKHLITATGQRVTLRCSPRSGDLSVYWYQQSLDQGLQFLIQYYNGEERAKGNILERFSAQQFPDLHSELNLSSLELGDSALYFCASSVGLEGGSADTQYFGPGTRLTVL.